This TCR beta chain emerged from a study of CD4 T cells in relation to SARS-CoV-2 and coronaviruses. Study-wide context: No peptide or an HIV-1 Nef peptide pool served as negative control. Whole-study results and caveats: In around two thirds of donors, memory CD4+ clonotypes crossrecognized SARS-CoV-2 and at least one common cold coronavirus spike. Compared with monoreactive clones, crossreactive clones showed significantly weaker SARS-CoV-2 expansion.

Regarding this clone: Its antigen is unidentified.

The unexposed donors gave CD4+ T cells in about 2010-2019, prior to COVID-19. Isolation of CD4+ T cells took place after about eleven days in culture. Unexposed-donor CD4+ T cells were probed with SARS-CoV-2 S/N and four cold-coronavirus spikes, cells permitting. Some clones are missing from TCRdb's copy, which holds only in-frame ones; the method was immunoSEQ multiplex PCR. Here the sample spans tens of thousands of clones, around 75% being singletons. Trimming removed 4 bases at V and 2 bases at J, with 17 bases between. The CDR3 extends over 16 amino acids. Germline CDR1 reads SGHRS; CDR2 reads YFSETQ.

The specimen sequenced was CD4+ T cells from PBMCs, cultured in vitro. The origin of this receptor is a human donor in good health. The chain employs TRBV5-1 and TRBJ2-3; maybe TRBD2 (6 bases). The CDR3 region is CASSITLAEITDTQYF. The CDR3 DNA reads TGCGCCAGCAGCATTACTTTAGCGGAGATCACAGATACGCAGTATTTT.